The 5 T cell receptor beta chains below were found in one sample sequenced in a study of cytomegalovirus exposure and HLA in healthy donors. Both 60 Vbeta primers and 13 Jbeta primers went into the PCR. Clones were sequenced by immunoSEQ multiplex PCR, and TCRdb holds only the in-frame ones, with some missing. The sample consists of 100,000 to 120,000 clones, over 55% of them appearing once. Sequenced input: PBMCs. These receptors all come from a man aged 18 to 29 in good health and CMV-seropositive.

This chain uses TRBV5-4 with TRBJ2-1; TRBD2 agrees at 11 bases. Germline V gives CDR1 SGHNT, CDR2 YYREEE (reference sequence). This CDR3 comprises 15 residues. V was pared by 1 base and J by 8 bases, with 5 bases of the junction left unmatched. The CDR3 sequence is CASSLRLAGSDEQFF. The CDR3 coding sequence is TGTGCCAGCAGCTTGAGACTAGCGGGGTCTGATGAGCAGTTCTTC.

The gene calls are TRBV5-4 and TRBJ2-3, with 11 bases identical to TRBD1. Germline values: CDR1 SGHNT, CDR2 YYREEE (reference sequence). J lost 2 bases, V lost 4 bases, and 6 bases had no gene match. CDR3 length equals 16 residues. CDR3 bases: TGTGCCAGCAGCGACCCGGACAGGGGGCTCACAGATACGCAGTATTTT. Translation gives CASSDPDRGLTDTQYF.

V usage is TRBV18 and J usage is TRBJ2-3; tentatively, D is TRBD2 (7 bases). V shed 0 bases and J shed 1 base, with 8 bases lying between them. The CDR3 is 15 residues long. Germline-derived CDR1 and CDR2 are KGHSH and LQKENI. CDR3 DNA: TGTGCCAGCTCACCACCCGGGGGGCGCACAGATACGCAGTATTTT. Encoded protein: CASSPPGGRTDTQYF.

The genes are TRBV4-1 and TRBJ1-6, with TRBD1 matching 9 bases. The CDR3 runs to 19 residues. V dropped 2 bases and J dropped 2; count of bases not matched to a gene: 10. The V gene's germline CDR1 is MGHRA and CDR2 YSYEKL. The CDR3 DNA sequence: TGCGCCAGCAGCCAATTCCGACTGGGACAGGGCACCTATAATTCACCCCTCCACTTT. Protein sequence: CASSQFRLGQGTYNSPLHF.

The chain combines TRBV5-1 with TRBJ2-1, with 8 bases fitting TRBD2. Germline loops: CDR1 SGHRS, CDR2 YFSETQ. The CDR3 covers 16 residues. Trimming cost V 0 bases and J 7 bases; bases outside gene matches: 9. The CDR3 DNA follows: TGCGCCAGCAGCTTGGAACCGGGACTAGTTTTGAATGAGCAGTTCTTC. This gives the protein CASSLEPGLVLNEQFF.